A single sample gave rise to the 28 T cell receptor beta chains below, sequenced in a study of response to subunit inactivated influenza vaccine. Each CDR3 protein gets one entry after TCRdb re-called the RT-PCR reads with MiXCR. The sample contains more than 550,000 distinct CDR3 sequences, approximately 10% of which appear only once. Here the sequenced sample was PBMCs from blood, taken on the day of vaccination. The source is a man in his fifties or sixties who received an inactivated influenza vaccine.

The chain carries TRBV24-1 and TRBJ2-1; 9 bases fit TRBD2. The V segment lost 5 bases and the J segment 2 bases; nucleotides outside the gene matches: 9. CDR1 and CDR2 from the germline V gene are KGHDR and SFDVKD. The CDR3 covers 17 residues. CDR3 amino acids: CATSAPGRGGPYNEQFF. The CDR3 DNA sequence: TGTGCCACCAGTGCCCCAGGGCGGGGGGGCCCCTACAATGAGCAGTTCTTC.

The chain uses TRBV5-1 and TRBJ1-1, with 9 bases aligning to TRBD1. The CDR3 length is 14 residues. Germline trimming cut 4 bases from V and 1 base from J; bases unmatched to any gene: 2. The germline V gene encodes CDR1 SGHRS and CDR2 YFSETQ. The CDR3 here is CASSGTGQNTEAFF. CDR3 bases: TGCGCCAGCAGCGGGACAGGGCAGAACACTGAAGCTTTCTTT.

This chain links TRBV4-3 with TRBJ2-5; D uncertain. The V gene lost 3 bases and the J gene lost 1 base, with 9 bases spanning the gap. The germline gives CDR1 LGHNA, CDR2 YSLEER. This CDR3 is built from 14 residues. CDR3 bases: TGCGCCAGCAGCCAGTCCGGCTCCCAAGAGACCCAGTACTTC. Translation: CASSQSGSQETQYF.

The chain is built from TRBV29-1 and TRBJ1-2, with D perhaps TRBD1 (5 bases). Trimming pared 0 bases from V and 6 bases from J, leaving 8 bases between. This CDR3 region has 12 residues. CDR1 and CDR2 (germline): SQVTM, ANQGSEA. The CDR3 bases are TGCAGCGTTGAAGATCCGGGGCATGGCTACACCTTC. Its protein is CSVEDPGHGYTF. Filled out from reference TRBV29-1 and TRBJ1-2, the complete variable domain reads SAVISQKPSRDICQRGTSLTIQCQVDSQVTMMFWYRQQPGQSLTLIATANQGSEATYESGFVIDKFPISRPNLTFSTLTVSNMSPEDSSIYLCSVEDPGHGYTFGSGTRLTVV.

This clonotype was counted at least ten times. The chain links TRBV9 to TRBJ2-3; D is unclear. There are 14 residues in the CDR3. Germline CDR1 and CDR2: SGDLS and YYNGEE. Trimming pared 3 bases from V and 5 bases from J, leaving 13 bases between. The CDR3 sequence is CASSDSIDGDTQYF. CDR3 bases: TGTGCCAGCAGCGATTCAATAGACGGAGATACGCAGTATTTT.

This clonotype was found a few times. The chain employs TRBV15 and TRBJ2-7; D possibly matches TRBD1 or TRBD2 (5 bases each). From germline, CDR1 is LNHNV and CDR2 YYDKDF (reference sequence). This CDR3 has 16 amino acids. V was trimmed by 5 bases and J by 4 bases, leaving 21 bases between them. The CDR3 nucleotides read TGTGCCACCAGCGGAGGAAGGCAGGGATTAAAGTACGAGCAGTACTTC. This gives the protein CATSGGRQGLKYEQYF.

This clonotype showed up just a few times. V and J are TRBV6-1 and TRBJ1-1; D might be TRBD1 (5 bases). The V and J ends lost 6 bases and 1 base respectively, with 15 bases between them. CDR3 size: 15 residues. CDR1 MNHNS and CDR2 SASEGT come from the germline V gene. This CDR3 reads CASSRSQVTNTEAFF. The CDR3 nucleotides are TGTGCCAGCAGCCGCTCACAGGTGACGAACACTGAAGCTTTCTTT.

The table lists this clonotype with a few counts. The V and J genes are TRBV2 and TRBJ2-1; 8 bases fit TRBD1. The CDR3 contains 17 residues. Germline CDR1 reads SNHLY; CDR2 reads FYNNEI. The V segment lost 6 bases and the J segment 4 bases; nucleotides outside the gene matches: 14. The CDR3 DNA reads as TGTGCCAGCAGAGACCCCGGGACAGGAGGCTTTTACAATGAGCAGTTCTTC. Residues: CASRDPGTGGFYNEQFF.

The rearrangement uses TRBV6-5 and TRBJ1-6; perhaps TRBD1 as D (5 bases). The CDR3 has 14 amino acids. Germline CDR1 and CDR2: MNHEY and SVGAGI. V was clipped by 0 bases and J by 9 bases, with 9 bases between them. The CDR3 bases are TGTGCCAGCAGTTACTCTTCAGGGTCTTCACCCCTCCACTTT. Protein product: CASSYSSGSSPLHF.

This clonotype was seen ten or more times. The chain couples TRBV28 to TRBJ2-7; TRBD2 matches 7 bases. CDR3 length equals 15 residues. Germline V gives CDR1 MDHEN, CDR2 SYDVKM. J lost 3 bases, V lost 4 bases, and 9 bases had no gene match. CDR3 sequence: CASSSLSSGGYEQYF. In DNA, the CDR3 is TGTGCCAGCAGTTCTCTTTCCTCGGGAGGCTACGAGCAGTACTTC.

This rearrangement joins TRBV10-3 to TRBJ2-7; 7 nucleotides agree with TRBD1. The germline V gene has CDR1 ENHRY and CDR2 SYGVKD. Trimming cost V 4 bases and J 6 bases; bases outside gene matches: 9. The CDR3 has 14 amino acids. The CDR3 region has the DNA TGTGCCATCAGTGTTGGGACAGATAGATCCGAGCAGTACTTC. The encoded protein is CAISVGTDRSEQYF.

V is TRBV7-9 and J is TRBJ2-3; 9 bases fit TRBD1. The V and J ends lost 4 bases and 0 bases, in that order; junction bases with no gene match: 5. The germline gives CDR1 SEHNR, CDR2 FQNEAQ (reference sequence). CDR3 length equals 16 residues. CDR3 coding DNA: TGTGCCAGCAGCTCTCGGGACAGGGTGAGCACAGATACGCAGTATTTT. Protein: CASSSRDRVSTDTQYF.

This clonotype turned up a few times. V is TRBV7-8 and J is TRBJ2-2, with TRBD2 as a possible D gene (5 bases). Germline V gene lookup returns CDR1 SGHVS and CDR2 FQNEAQ. The ends were cut back, 5 bases at V and 7 bases at J, with 11 bases in the middle. The CDR3 covers 13 residues. In DNA form, the CDR3 reads TGTGCCAGCAGCCAGCGGTTGGTCGGGGAGCTGTTTTTT. It codes for CASSQRLVGELFF.

This clonotype was counted many times. The gene calls are TRBV7-3 and TRBJ2-3; possibly TRBD2 for D (6 bases). This CDR3 comprises 14 residues. The germline V gene encodes CDR1 SGHTA and CDR2 FQGTGA. The germline V and J ends were trimmed by 5 bases and 4 bases, with 13 bases remaining between them. CDR3: CASSPGSGADTQYF. The CDR3 bases are TGTGCCAGCAGCCCTGGGTCGGGGGCAGATACGCAGTATTTT.

This chain connects TRBV28 to TRBJ2-7, with D maybe TRBD1 (7 bases). This CDR3 is 14 amino acids long. V lost 7 bases and J lost 7, with 20 bases in between. CDR1 is MDHEN and CDR2 is SYDVKM in the germline V gene. CDR3: CASKTSRQGGEQYF. The DNA for the CDR3 is TGTGCCAGCAAAACCTCTAGACAGGGAGGAGAGCAGTACTTC.

The gene calls are TRBV11-2 and TRBJ2-6; TRBD2 matches at 8 bases. The V gene's germline CDR1 is SGHAT and CDR2 FQNNGV. There are 19 residues in the CDR3. V was clipped by 1 base and J by 0 bases; unmatched bases: 8. In DNA form, the CDR3 reads TGTGCCAGCAGCTTAGTGGCGGGGGGCCCCACCTCTGGGGCCAACGTCCTGACTTTC. Translating gives CASSLVAGGPTSGANVLTF.

This clonotype turned up a few times. The chain links TRBV20-1 to TRBJ2-1, with D hard to call. V shed 6 bases and J shed 9 bases, with 12 bases lying between them. Germline V lookup: CDR1 DFQATT, CDR2 SNEGSKA (reference sequence). This CDR3 region has 11 residues. The CDR3 DNA reads as TGCAGTGCCCCAATTCATCCTGAGCAGTTCTTC. It yields the protein CSAPIHPEQFF.

V usage is TRBV7-8 and J usage is TRBJ2-5; possibly TRBD2 for D (6 bases). Per germline, CDR1 SGHVS and CDR2 FQNEAQ. The V gene lost 5 bases and the J gene lost 5 bases, with 15 bases spanning the gap. This CDR3 is built from 14 residues. The CDR3 bases are TGTGCCAGCAGCCCAACCGGGACTTCGGAGACCCAGTACTTC. Protein product: CASSPTGTSETQYF.

The chain has TRBV10-3 and TRBJ2-4; D tentatively fits TRBD1 or TRBD2 (7 bases each). V was cut by 6 bases and J by 2 bases, with 14 bases left in between. Germline V gene sequence: CDR1 ENHRY, CDR2 SYGVKD. The CDR3 covers 15 residues. The CDR3 sequence: CAIRGQGGSKNIQYF. The CDR3 DNA is TGTGCCATCAGGGGGCAGGGGGGGTCCAAAAACATTCAGTACTTC.

This clonotype was seen a few times. The CDR3 bases are TGTGCCAGCAGCGTCTCAGGGATCTCCTACGAGCAGTACTTC. Amino acids: CASSVSGISYEQYF. The chain carries TRBV9 and TRBJ2-7; maybe TRBD1 (5 bases). CDR1 is SGDLS and CDR2 is YYNGEE in the germline V gene. The V and J ends lost 2 bases and 0 bases respectively, with 9 bases between them. The CDR3 sequence is 14 residues long.

There are many counts of this clonotype. J is TRBJ2-7 and V is TRBV27; 11 bases line up with TRBD1. This CDR3 is built from 17 residues. V dropped 5 bases and J dropped 6; count of bases not matched to a gene: 15. The germline V gene has CDR1 MNHEY and CDR2 SMNVEV (reference sequence). Here the CDR3 DNA reads TGTGCCAGCAGTCCCCAATTCCGGACAGGGGGCTATGGCGAGCAGTACTTC. The encoded protein is CASSPQFRTGGYGEQYF.

This clonotype was seen ten or more times. The genes are TRBV10-3 and TRBJ2-2; TRBD1 agrees at 9 bases. The CDR3 contains 15 residues. V was pared by 6 bases and J by 0 bases, with 2 bases of the junction left unmatched. Germline V lookup: CDR1 ENHRY, CDR2 SYGVKD. Here the CDR3 reads CAIRGQGSNTGELFF. CDR3 nucleotide sequence: TGTGCCATCAGGGGACAGGGATCGAACACCGGGGAGCTGTTTTTT.

This clonotype showed up just a few times. V gene TRBV12-3 or TRBV12-4 combines with J gene TRBJ1-5, with D uncertain. The CDR3 length is 15 residues. V was cut by 5 bases and J by 10 bases, with 21 bases left in between. The CDR3 protein is CASSPGDTLAGPQHF. Written as DNA, the CDR3 is TGTGCCAGCAGTCCCGGAGACACTTTAGCGGGACCCCAGCATTTT.

This clonotype was observed many times. The chain recombines TRBV6-5 with TRBJ1-1; D unclear. Germline CDR1 is MNHEY and CDR2 is SVGAGI. The CDR3 runs 13 residues. V was cut by 2 bases and J by 1 base, with 5 bases left in between. The CDR3 bases are TGTGCCAGCAGTTACACGCCGAACACTGAAGCTTTCTTT. Protein: CASSYTPNTEAFF.

This clonotype was observed a few times. The chain uses TRBV9 and TRBJ1-1, with a possible D match to TRBD1 (5 bases). Germline V lookup: CDR1 SGDLS, CDR2 YYNGEE. With 0 bases removed from V and 3 bases from J, the gap between germline ends came to 15 bases. The CDR3 covers 16 residues. The CDR3 is CASSVALGGPDTEAFF. The CDR3, as DNA: TGTGCCAGCAGCGTAGCTTTGGGGGGTCCGGACACTGAAGCTTTCTTT.

This clonotype was recorded only once. In nucleotides, the CDR3 is TGTGCCAGTAGAATCGGTGGGCAGAGCACAGATACGCAGTATTTT. As protein: CASRIGGQSTDTQYF. The chain has TRBV19 and TRBJ2-3; the D is unclear. Germline CDR1 reads LNHDA; CDR2 reads SQIVND (reference sequence). This CDR3 is 15 amino acids long. Trimming removed 6 bases from V and 0 bases from J, with 13 bases in between.

This clonotype was recorded at least ten times. The gene calls are TRBV6-4 and TRBJ2-2; the D is unclear. Trimming left V 0 bases short and J 1 base short, with 9 bases between. This CDR3 has 16 residues. Germline-derived CDR1 and CDR2 are MRHNA and SNTAGT. The CDR3 bases are TGTGCCAGCAGTGACTCGGCTAGGCTGAACACCGGGGAGCTGTTTTTT. Translation gives CASSDSARLNTGELFF.

The rearrangement uses TRBV9 and TRBJ2-1; 9 positions match TRBD2. CDR1 and CDR2 (germline): SGDLS, YYNGEE. The CDR3 is 15 residues long. J gave up 8 bases and V 4 bases, and 10 bases lay outside the gene matches. CDR3 DNA sequence: TGTGCCAGCAGCCAAGGGGGTAGCGGGAGCTATGAGCAGTTCTTC. As protein: CASSQGGSGSYEQFF.